This TCR beta chain was identified during a study of T cell responses to AZD1222 COVID-19 vaccine. The study's findings and limits: After the peak T cell response, and only then, were repertoires sampled. The donor group comprised mostly white British people and more females; the analysis possibly underestimated clonal diversity. Spike-specific TCR breadth and depth were elevated following two AZD1222 doses.

The assay was immunoSEQ multiplex PCR, and TCRdb's table has in-frame clones only and misses some. In the table there are some 80,000 clones, around 89% of which are singletons. V lost 2 bases and J 6 bases, leaving 15 bases between the germline ends. The CDR3 spans 15 residues. A word on this clone: The target antigen is unknown.

The chain links TRBV5-3 to TRBJ2-1; D perhaps matches TRBD1 (6 bases). TRBV5-3 is identified as an open reading frame with a role that is uncertain. The sequence was collected from an adult who received the MenACWY meningococcal vaccine as a control. The starting material was peripheral blood, obtained 28 days after the second dose of the MenACWY control vaccine. DNA of the CDR3: TGTGCCAGAAGCTTTTCGCCCCCGACAGGCAATGAGCAGTTCTTC. Residues: CARSFSPPTGNEQFF.